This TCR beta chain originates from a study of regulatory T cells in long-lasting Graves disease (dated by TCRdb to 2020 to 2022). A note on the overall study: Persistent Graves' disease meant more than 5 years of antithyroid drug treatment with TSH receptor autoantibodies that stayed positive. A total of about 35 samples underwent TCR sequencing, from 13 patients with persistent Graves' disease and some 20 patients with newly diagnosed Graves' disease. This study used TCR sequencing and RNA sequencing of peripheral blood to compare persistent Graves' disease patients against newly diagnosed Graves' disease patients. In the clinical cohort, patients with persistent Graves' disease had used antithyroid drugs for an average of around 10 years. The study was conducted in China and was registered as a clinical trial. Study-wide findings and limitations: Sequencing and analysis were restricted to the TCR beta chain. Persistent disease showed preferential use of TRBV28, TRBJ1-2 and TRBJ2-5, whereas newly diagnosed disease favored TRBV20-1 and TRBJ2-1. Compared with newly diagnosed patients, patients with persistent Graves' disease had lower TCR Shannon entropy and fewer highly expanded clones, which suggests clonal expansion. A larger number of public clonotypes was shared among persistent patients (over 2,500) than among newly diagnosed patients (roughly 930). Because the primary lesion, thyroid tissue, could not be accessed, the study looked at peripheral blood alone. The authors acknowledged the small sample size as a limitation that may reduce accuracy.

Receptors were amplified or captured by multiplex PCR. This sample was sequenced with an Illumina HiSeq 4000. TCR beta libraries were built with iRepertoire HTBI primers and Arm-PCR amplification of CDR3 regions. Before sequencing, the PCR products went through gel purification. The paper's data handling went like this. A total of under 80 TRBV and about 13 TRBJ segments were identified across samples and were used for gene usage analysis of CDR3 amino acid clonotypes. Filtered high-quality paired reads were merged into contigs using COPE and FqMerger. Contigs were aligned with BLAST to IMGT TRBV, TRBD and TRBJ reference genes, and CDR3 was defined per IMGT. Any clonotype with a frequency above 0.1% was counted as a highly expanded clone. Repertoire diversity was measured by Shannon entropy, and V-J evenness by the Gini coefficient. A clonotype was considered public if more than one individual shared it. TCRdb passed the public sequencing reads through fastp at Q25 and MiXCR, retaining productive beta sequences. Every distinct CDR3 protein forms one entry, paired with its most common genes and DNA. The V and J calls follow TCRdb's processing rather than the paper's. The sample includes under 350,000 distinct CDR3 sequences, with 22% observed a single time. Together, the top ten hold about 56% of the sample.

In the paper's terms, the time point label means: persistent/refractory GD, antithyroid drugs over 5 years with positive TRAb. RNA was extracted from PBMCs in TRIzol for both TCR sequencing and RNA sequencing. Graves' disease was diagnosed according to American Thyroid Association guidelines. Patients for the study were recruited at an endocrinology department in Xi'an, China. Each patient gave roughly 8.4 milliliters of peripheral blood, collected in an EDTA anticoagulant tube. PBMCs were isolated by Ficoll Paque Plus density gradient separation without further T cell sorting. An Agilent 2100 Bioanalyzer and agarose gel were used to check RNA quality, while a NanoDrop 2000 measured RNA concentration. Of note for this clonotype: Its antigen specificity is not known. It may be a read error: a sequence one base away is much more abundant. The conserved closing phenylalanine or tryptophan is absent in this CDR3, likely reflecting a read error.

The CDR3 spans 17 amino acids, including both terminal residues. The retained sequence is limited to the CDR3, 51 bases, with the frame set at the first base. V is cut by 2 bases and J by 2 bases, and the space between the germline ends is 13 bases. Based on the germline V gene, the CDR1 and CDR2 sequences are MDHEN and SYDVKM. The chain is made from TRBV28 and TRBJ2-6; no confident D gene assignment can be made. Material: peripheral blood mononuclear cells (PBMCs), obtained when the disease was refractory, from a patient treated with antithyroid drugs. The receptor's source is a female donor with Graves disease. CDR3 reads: CASSLSEVNAGANVLTL. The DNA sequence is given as TGTGCCAGCAGTTTAAGTGAGGTGAACGCTGGGGCCAACGTCCTGACTCTC.